The rows below give T cell receptor beta chains drawn from one sample of a study of cytomegalovirus exposure and HLA in healthy donors. Produced via immunoSEQ multiplex PCR; TCRdb's table is partial and in-frame only. This table has about 78,000 clones, less than 85% appearing once. Material for sequencing was PBMCs. The source is a male donor in good health and CMV-seronegative. Each CDR3 is given with its conserved first and last residue. Fields, in order: clone size, CDR3 length, V gene, J gene, CDR3 protein. The size of a clone is reported for some rows only, either as once, few or many, or as a class for expanded clones.

clone size: .
CDR3 length: 15
V gene: TRBV27
J gene: TRBJ2-3
CDR3 protein: CASSPTGWSTDTQYF

clone size: .
CDR3 length: 14
V gene: TRBV30
J gene: TRBJ2-3
CDR3 protein: CAWSDGLNTDTQYF

clone size: .
CDR3 length: 16
V gene: TRBV7-2
J gene: TRBJ2-7
CDR3 protein: CASSLGIAGGPSEQYF

clone size: .
CDR3 length: 17
V gene: TRBV25-1
J gene: TRBJ2-3
CDR3 protein: CASSDPTGGSSTDTQYF

clone size: .
CDR3 length: 17
V gene: TRBV5-3
J gene: TRBJ1-2
CDR3 protein: CARSPAAQNVPRYGYTF

clone size: .
CDR3 length: 13
V gene: TRBV9
J gene: TRBJ2-7
CDR3 protein: CASSPGEIYEQYF

clone size: .
CDR3 length: 15
V gene: TRBV5-4
J gene: TRBJ2-5
CDR3 protein: CASSLGGTSTETQYF

clone size: .
CDR3 length: 13
V gene: TRBV28
J gene: TRBJ1-1
CDR3 protein: CASSLGQARGAFF

clone size: .
CDR3 length: 14
V gene: TRBV6-5
J gene: TRBJ1-2
CDR3 protein: CASSYSRDIVGYTF

clone size: .
CDR3 length: 18
V gene: TRBV4-2
J gene: TRBJ1-1
CDR3 protein: CASSQEGGQGRMNTEAFF

clone size: few
CDR3 length: 14
V gene: TRBV14
J gene: TRBJ2-7
CDR3 protein: CASSSLTGTYEQYF

clone size: .
CDR3 length: 13
V gene: TRBV2
J gene: TRBJ2-7
CDR3 protein: CASSEGALAGVYF

clone size: .
CDR3 length: 17
V gene: TRBV4-2
J gene: TRBJ2-2
CDR3 protein: CASSLRQGVDGVGELFF

clone size: .
CDR3 length: 17
V gene: TRBV4-1
J gene: TRBJ2-2
CDR3 protein: CASSQAGGRVGTGELFF

clone size: once
CDR3 length: 12
V gene: TRBV28
J gene: TRBJ2-1
CDR3 protein: CASRLTGNEQFF

clone size: .
CDR3 length: 16
V gene: TRBV5-1
J gene: TRBJ2-3
CDR3 protein: CASSPGLAGTTDTQYF

clone size: .
CDR3 length: 11
V gene: TRBV6-1
J gene: TRBJ2-7
CDR3 protein: CASRRNYEQYF

clone size: .
CDR3 length: 17
V gene: TRBV10-1
J gene: TRBJ2-7
CDR3 protein: CASIRPPRETTSYEQYF